This T cell receptor beta chain was sequenced during a study of T cell responses to AZD1222 COVID-19 vaccine. Study in general: Pooled samples include second doses given at about 4 or 12 weeks.

TCRdb's copy holds only in-frame clones and misses some; the assay was immunoSEQ multiplex PCR. The table has more than 75,000 clones, about 90% seen once. For this clone: The antigen remains unidentified.

The study's findings and limits: Distributed over spike, vaccine-associated CD4 TCRs predominated at 160-218 and 743-854.

The CDR3 is 15 residues long. Germline V lookup: CDR1 LNHDA, CDR2 SQIVND (reference sequence). J lost 5 bases, V lost 6 bases, and 7 bases had no gene match. Specimen: peripheral blood, collected on day 0 of AZD1222 vaccination. The TCR comes from an adult in good health. This chain joins TRBV19 and TRBJ2-7; 13 bases fit TRBD2. The CDR3 DNA reads TGTGCCAGTAGAGCAAAAGGACTAGCGGGAGACGAGCAGTACTTC. Encoded protein: CASRAKGLAGDEQYF. Full variable domain (missing parts from reference TRBV19 and TRBJ2-7): DGGITQSPKYLFRKEGQNVTLSCEQNLNHDAMYWYRQDPGQGLRLIYYSQIVNDFQKGDIAEGYSVSREKKESFPLTVTSAQKNPTAFYLCASRAKGLAGDEQYFGPGTRLTVT.